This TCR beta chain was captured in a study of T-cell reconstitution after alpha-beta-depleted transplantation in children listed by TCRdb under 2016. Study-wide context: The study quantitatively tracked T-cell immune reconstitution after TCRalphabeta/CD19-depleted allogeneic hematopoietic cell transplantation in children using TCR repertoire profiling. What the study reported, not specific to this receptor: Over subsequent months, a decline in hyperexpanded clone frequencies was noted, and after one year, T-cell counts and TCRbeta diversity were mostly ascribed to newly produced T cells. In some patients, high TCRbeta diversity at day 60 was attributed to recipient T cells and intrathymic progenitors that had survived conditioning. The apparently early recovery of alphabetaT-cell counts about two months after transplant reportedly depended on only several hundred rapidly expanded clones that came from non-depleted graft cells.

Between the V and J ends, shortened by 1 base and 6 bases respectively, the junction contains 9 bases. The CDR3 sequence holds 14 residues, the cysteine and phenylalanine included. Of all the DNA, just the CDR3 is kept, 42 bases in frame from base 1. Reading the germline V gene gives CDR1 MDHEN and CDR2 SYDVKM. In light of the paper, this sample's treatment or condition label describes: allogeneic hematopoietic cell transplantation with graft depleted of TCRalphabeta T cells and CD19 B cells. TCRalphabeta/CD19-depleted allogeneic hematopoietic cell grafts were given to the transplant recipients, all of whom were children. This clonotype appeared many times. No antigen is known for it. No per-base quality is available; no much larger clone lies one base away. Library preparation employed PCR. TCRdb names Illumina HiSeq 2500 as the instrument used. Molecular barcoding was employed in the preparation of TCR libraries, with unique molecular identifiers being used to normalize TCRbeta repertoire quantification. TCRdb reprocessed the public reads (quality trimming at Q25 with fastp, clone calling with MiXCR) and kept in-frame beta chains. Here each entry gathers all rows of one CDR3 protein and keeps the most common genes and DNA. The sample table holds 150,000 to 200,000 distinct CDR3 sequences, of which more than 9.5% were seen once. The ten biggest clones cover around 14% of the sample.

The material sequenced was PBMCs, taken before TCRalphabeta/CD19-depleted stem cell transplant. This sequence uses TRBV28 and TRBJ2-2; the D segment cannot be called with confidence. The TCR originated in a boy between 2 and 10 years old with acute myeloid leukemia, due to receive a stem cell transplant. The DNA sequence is TGTGCCAGCAGTTTATTATTGGGCGCCGGGGAGCTGTTTTTT. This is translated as CASSLLLGAGELFF.